Below are 29 T cell receptor beta chains sequenced from a single sample in a study of beta chain features in type 1 diabetes. Sequenced material consisted of expressed TCRB transcripts (all of the isolated RNA was reverse transcribed). The table came from immunoSEQ multiplex PCR; TCRdb's copy has only in-frame clones and leaves some out. Found here are about 130,000 clones, about 8.7% of them singletons; the top ten hold 0.55% to 0.85%. Sequencing was done on a sample of central memory CD4+ T cells from blood. These receptors were collected from a young man in good health.

A few counts support this clone. The chain uses TRBV19 and TRBJ2-5, with TRBD1 matching over 11 bases. This CDR3 comprises 13 residues. V was pared by 8 bases and J by 4 bases, with 3 bases of the junction left unmatched. Germline loops: CDR1 LNHDA, CDR2 SQIVND (reference sequence). This chain's CDR3 is CASGQGARETQYF. For the CDR3, the DNA is TGTGCCAGTGGACAGGGGGCGCGAGAGACCCAGTACTTC.

This clone has just a few counts. The gene calls are TRBV6-5 and TRBJ1-6, with 7 nucleotides matching TRBD1. The V segment lost 7 bases and the J segment 5 bases; nucleotides outside the gene matches: 8. Germline values: CDR1 MNHEY, CDR2 SVGAGI. The CDR3 extends over 15 amino acids. The CDR3 loop reads CASTPGGRNNSPLHF. The CDR3 DNA reads TGTGCCAGCACTCCAGGGGGGAGGAATAATTCACCCCTCCACTTT.

The chain joins TRBV27 to TRBJ2-7, with D maybe TRBD1 (5 bases). Trimming took 0 bases from V and 1 from J, leaving 13 bases between them. Germline loops: CDR1 MNHEY, CDR2 SMNVEV (reference sequence). The CDR3 runs 16 residues. As DNA, the CDR3 is TGTGCCAGCAGTTTATCCGAGACAGCAACGTCCTACGAGCAGTACTTC. This sequence encodes CASSLSETATSYEQYF.

This clone was counted only a few times. The chain employs TRBV28 and TRBJ1-5, with D possibly TRBD1 on 6 matching bases. V gave up 3 bases and J gave up 0 bases, with 9 bases separating them. CDR3 length: 15 residues. Per the germline V gene, CDR1 is MDHEN and CDR2 is SYDVKM. The CDR3 region has the DNA TGTGCCAGCAGTTTGAGGGGACATAGCAATCAGCCCCAGCATTTT. This sequence encodes CASSLRGHSNQPQHF.

V gene TRBV7-9 combines with J gene TRBJ1-1; D perhaps matches TRBD1 (5 bases). The CDR3 loop spans 14 amino acids. The germline gives CDR1 SEHNR, CDR2 FQNEAQ (reference sequence). V lost 2 bases and J 1 base, leaving 8 bases between the germline ends. CDR3 loop: CASSLRGTNTEAFF. The DNA for the CDR3 is TGTGCCAGCAGCTTAAGGGGAACGAACACTGAAGCTTTCTTT.

The J gene is TRBJ2-2, the V gene TRBV2; possible D gene TRBD1, 6 bases. The germline CDR1 and CDR2 sequences are SNHLY and FYNNEI. This CDR3 has 14 amino acids. Trimming took 7 bases from V and 7 from J, leaving 16 bases between them. CDR3 sequence: CASKLGQGIGELFF. DNA for the CDR3: TGTGCCAGCAAGTTAGGGCAGGGGATCGGGGAGCTGTTTTTT.

The V and J genes are TRBV6-5 and TRBJ1-5, with 9 positions matching TRBD1. The germline gives CDR1 MNHEY, CDR2 SVGAGI. The CDR3 length is 15 residues. The V segment lost 4 bases and the J segment 3 bases; nucleotides outside the gene matches: 4. CDR3 region: CASSSGTGNNQPQHF. The CDR3 nucleotides read TGTGCCAGCAGTTCCGGGACAGGGAACAATCAGCCCCAGCATTTT.

V is TRBV6-5 and J is TRBJ1-4, with 7 bases aligning to TRBD1. The germline gives CDR1 MNHEY, CDR2 SVGAGI. V trimming: 6 bases; J trimming: 3 bases; junction bases outside the gene matches: 4. The CDR3 has 14 residues. The CDR3 nucleotides are TGTGCCAGCAGAGAACAGGGGCCTAATGAAAAACTGTTTTTT. Protein product: CASREQGPNEKLFF.

The chain combines TRBV6-1 with TRBJ2-1; 7 bases are a match to TRBD1. The CDR3 has 13 residues. Germline-derived CDR1 and CDR2 are MNHNS and SASEGT. Trimming took 10 bases from V and 4 from J; bases not matched to a gene: 7. The CDR3 region is CAITPGQYNEQFF. The CDR3 DNA reads TGTGCCATCACCCCGGGACAGTACAATGAGCAGTTCTTC.

The rearrangement links TRBV11-2 to TRBJ2-1, with 9 positions matching TRBD1. The CDR3 has 18 residues. Germline V gene lookup returns CDR1 SGHAT and CDR2 FQNNGV. V shed 5 bases, J shed 3 bases, and the junction held 14 bases outside the gene matches. Here the CDR3 reads CASSNPPPGDRDYNEQFF. Written as DNA, the CDR3 is TGTGCCAGCAGCAATCCTCCCCCCGGGGACAGGGACTACAATGAGCAGTTCTTC.

This clone has more than one count but fewer than ten. The chain couples TRBV5-1 to TRBJ1-2; tentative D call: TRBD1 (5 bases). Trimming removed 3 bases at V and 4 bases at J, with 19 bases between. CDR3 size: 16 residues. The V gene's germline CDR1 is SGHRS and CDR2 YFSETQ. In nucleotides, the CDR3 is TGCGCCAGCAGCTACGCATCGGCAGGGACTTCCTATGGCTACACCTTC. Residues: CASSYASAGTSYGYTF. Variable domain in full (rest from reference TRBV5-1 and TRBJ1-2): KAGVTQTPRYLIKTRGQQVTLSCSPISGHRSVSWYQQTPGQGLQFLFEYFSETQRNKGNFPGRFSGRQFSNSRSEMNVSTLELGDSALYLCASSYASAGTSYGYTFGSGTRLTVV.

The genes are TRBV11-2 and TRBJ2-7, with 8 nucleotides matching TRBD2. Germline V gene sequence: CDR1 SGHAT, CDR2 FQNNGV. CDR3 length: 13 amino acids. V gave up 3 bases and J gave up 4 bases; unmatched junction bases: 2. The CDR3 loop is CASSFLAGYEQYF. CDR3 bases: TGTGCCAGCAGCTTCCTAGCGGGTTACGAGCAGTACTTC.

This clone was seen only a few times. V is TRBV18 and J is TRBJ2-5; maybe TRBD1 (5 bases). The better agreement between TRBJ2-7 and the DNA end casts doubt on the J call. Germline V CDR1 and CDR2: KGHSH, LQKENI. This CDR3 has 12 residues. CDR3 sequence (DNA): TGTGCCAGCTCACCTACAGGCTACGAGCAGTACTTC. This encodes CASSPTGYEQYF.

The V gene is TRBV7-8, the J gene TRBJ1-3, with TRBD1 as a possible D gene (5 bases). The germline CDR1 and CDR2 sequences are SGHVS and FQNEAQ. The CDR3 covers 15 residues. Trimming left V 4 bases short and J 4 bases short, with 14 bases between. DNA for the CDR3: TGTGCCAGCAGCTCCTTTAGGGGTACGGGAAACACCATATATTTT. Translating gives CASSSFRGTGNTIYF.

The table lists this clone with a few counts. The chain recombines TRBV7-2 with TRBJ1-6, with a tentative D call TRBD1 (6 bases). Germline-derived CDR1 and CDR2 are SGHTA and FQGNSA. V was cut by 0 bases and J by 9 bases, with 9 bases left in between. The CDR3 runs 14 residues. CDR3 residues: CASSLAGGGSPLHF. Here the CDR3 DNA reads TGTGCCAGCAGCTTAGCAGGGGGTGGTTCACCCCTCCACTTT.

DNA of the CDR3: TGTGCCAGCAGCTTCTCTAACCAAGAGACCCAGTACTTC. It is translated as CASSFSNQETQYF. The chain employs TRBV7-2 and TRBJ2-5, with D hard to call. This CDR3 comprises 13 residues. V shed 3 bases and J shed 0 bases, with 5 bases lying between them. CDR1 and CDR2 (germline): SGHTA, FQGNSA.

This clone was seen only a few times. V and J are TRBV5-1 and TRBJ1-1, with a possible D match to TRBD1 (5 bases). This CDR3 spans 13 amino acids. Trimming left V 3 bases short and J 4 bases short, with 10 bases between. The germline gives CDR1 SGHRS, CDR2 YFSETQ. CDR3 region: CASSWGEGTEAFF. CDR3 DNA sequence: TGCGCCAGCAGCTGGGGGGAGGGCACTGAAGCTTTCTTT.

In its sample, this clone was seen a few times. The chain combines TRBV5-6 with TRBJ2-1, with 12 bases that match TRBD2. V trimming: 4 bases; J trimming: 10 bases; junction bases outside the gene matches: 12. Germline CDR1 and CDR2: SGHDT and YYEEEE. The CDR3 consists of 16 residues. CDR3 sequence reads: CASSHDRTSGVREQFF. The DNA of the CDR3 is TGTGCCAGCAGCCATGACCGGACTAGCGGGGTTCGCGAGCAGTTCTTC.

The rearrangement uses TRBV7-2 and TRBJ1-1; D possibly corresponds to TRBD1 (6 bases). There are 13 residues in the CDR3. V lost 8 bases and J 1 base, leaving 11 bases between the germline ends. Germline CDR1 reads SGHTA; CDR2 reads FQGNSA. CDR3 protein: CASQGQRNTEAFF. CDR3 nucleotide sequence: TGTGCCAGCCAGGGGCAGAGGAACACTGAAGCTTTCTTT.

This clone has ten or more counts. The chain is built from TRBV15 and TRBJ2-5; 9 bases agree with TRBD2. This CDR3 has 16 residues. Trimming cost V 2 bases and J 7 bases; bases outside gene matches: 11. CDR1 and CDR2 from the germline V gene are LNHNV and YYDKDF (reference sequence). The CDR3 nucleotides read TGTGCCACCAGCAGAAGGACTAGCGTTGGATCGGGGACCCAGTACTTC. This sequence encodes CATSRRTSVGSGTQYF.

The rearrangement links TRBV13 to TRBJ2-7; maybe TRBD2 (6 bases). The CDR3 is 16 residues long. Trimming cost V 5 bases and J 2 bases, with 19 bases left between them. From germline, CDR1 is PRHDT and CDR2 FYEKMQ (reference sequence). The CDR3, as DNA: TGTGCCAGCAGCGGAGGGGAAAGAAACATGCCCTACGAGCAGTACTTC. The encoded protein is CASSGGERNMPYEQYF.

This clone was counted only a few times. The gene calls are TRBV10-3 and TRBJ1-3; TRBD1 might be the D (6 bases). Trimming shortened V by 4 bases and J by 2 bases, and 6 bases separated the two germline ends. Per germline, CDR1 ENHRY and CDR2 SYGVKD. The CDR3 runs 13 residues. This chain's CDR3 is CAISGTAGNTIYF. The CDR3 bases are TGTGCCATCAGTGGGACAGCTGGAAACACCATATATTTT.

This clone was seen only a few times. The chain couples TRBV27 to TRBJ1-4; D might be TRBD1 (6 bases). With 5 bases removed from V and 0 bases from J, the gap between germline ends came to 10 bases. Germline V gene data show CDR1 as MNHEY and CDR2 as SMNVEV (reference sequence). The CDR3 sequence is 15 residues long. DNA of the CDR3: TGTGCCAGCAGTCTCCGGACAGCAACTAATGAAAAACTGTTTTTT. It translates to CASSLRTATNEKLFF.

There are a few counts of this clone. The chain is built from TRBV6-5 and TRBJ1-2, with a tentative D call TRBD1 (6 bases). Germline V lookup: CDR1 MNHEY, CDR2 SVGAGI. The CDR3 runs 13 residues. V lost 5 bases, J lost 6 bases, and 13 bases lay in between. The CDR3 DNA sequence: TGTGCCAGCAGTCGGACAGCTTCCGATGGCTACACCTTC. It codes for CASSRTASDGYTF.

This clone has only a few counts. The chain carries TRBV4-1 and TRBJ2-7; 9 bases agree with TRBD2. After removal of 0 bases from V and 5 bases from J, the junction contained 5 bases not matched to a gene. Germline loops: CDR1 MGHRA, CDR2 YSYEKL. This CDR3 comprises 15 residues. CDR3 loop: CASSQDFSGGNEQYF. The CDR3 DNA reads TGCGCCAGCAGCCAAGATTTTAGCGGGGGAAACGAGCAGTACTTC.

This rearrangement joins TRBV7-9 to TRBJ2-7, with 8 bases that match TRBD1. Looked up from germline, CDR1 is SEHNR and CDR2 is FQNEAQ (reference sequence). J gave up 7 bases and V 5 bases, and 16 bases lay outside the gene matches. The CDR3 length is 16 residues. The CDR3 spells CASSPGAGQGVREQYF. DNA for the CDR3: TGTGCCAGCAGCCCGGGGGCCGGACAGGGAGTTAGGGAGCAGTACTTC.

The J gene is TRBJ2-5, the V gene TRBV19; 9 bases are a match to TRBD2. Germline assignment: CDR1 LNHDA and CDR2 SQIVND (reference sequence). The V segment lost 1 base and the J segment 1 base; nucleotides outside the gene matches: 4. This CDR3 comprises 16 residues. This chain's CDR3 is CASSIAGGGAQETQYF. The DNA for the CDR3 is TGTGCCAGTAGTATAGCTGGCGGGGGGGCCCAAGAGACCCAGTACTTC.

This clone was seen more than once but under ten times. The chain carries TRBV5-4 and TRBJ2-5; TRBD1 aligns across 9 bases. This CDR3 is 14 amino acids long. Germline V gene sequence: CDR1 SGHNT, CDR2 YYREEE (reference sequence). Trimming took 4 bases from V and 7 from J; bases not matched to a gene: 8. The CDR3 nucleotides are TGTGCCAGCAGCGTCCGGGGACAGGGTTGGACCCAGTACTTC. Residues: CASSVRGQGWTQYF.

The chain joins TRBV7-6 to TRBJ2-7; D is possibly TRBD1 (6 bases). Trimming removed 4 bases at V and 5 bases at J, with 15 bases between. The CDR3 spans 14 residues. Germline CDR1 reads SGHVS; CDR2 reads FNYEAQ. This chain's CDR3 is CASSWNRVEHEQYF. CDR3 in DNA: TGTGCCAGCAGCTGGAACAGGGTCGAACACGAGCAGTACTTC. Based on the CDR3 plus reference TRBV7-6 and TRBJ2-7, the full variable domain is GAGVSQSPRYKVTKRGQDVALRCDPISGHVSLYWYRQALGQGPEFLTYFNYEAQQDKSGLPNDRFSAERPEGSISTLTIQRTEQRDSAMYRCASSWNRVEHEQYFGPGTRLTVT.